This TCR beta chain emerged from a study of T cell repertoires in cytomegalovirus infection. On this clonotype itself: Antigen: not known.

From the reads, TCRdb called clonotypes with MiXCR, one entry per CDR3 protein. In the table there are 450,000 to 650,000 distinct CDR3 sequences, about 39% of which are singletons. The sample was cultured PBMCs, taken from culture after CMV antigen stimulation. This sequence was found in a human donor in good health (CMV status not recorded). Some clones in this sample may be carry-over from other donors' samples.

CDR3 in amino acids: CASSSPSGFAGDEQFF. The DNA of the CDR3 is TGTGCCAGCAGCTCCCCTAGCGGGTTTGCTGGTGATGAGCAGTTCTTC. The rearrangement links TRBV7-2 to TRBJ2-1; 8 bases align to TRBD2. J was trimmed by 8 bases and V by 4 bases; bases with no gene match: 13. This CDR3 comprises 16 residues. Germline values: CDR1 SGHTA, CDR2 FQGNSA. Variable domain in full (rest from reference TRBV7-2 and TRBJ2-1): GAGVSQSPSNKVTEKGKDVELRCDPISGHTALYWYRQSLGQGLEFLIYFQGNSAPDKSGLPSDRFSAERTGGSVSTLTIQRTQQEDSAVYLCASSSPSGFAGDEQFFGPGTRLTVL.